This T cell receptor (beta chain) is drawn from a study of blood T cell repertoires in COVID-19. Study background: Sites in the United States, Italy and Spain provided acute and convalescent COVID-19 samples. Sample material is recorded as cDNA or gDNA derived from T cells, B-cell-depleted T cells, or PBMCs.

The sample holds many counts of this clone. In germline, CDR1 is WSHSY, CDR2 SAAADI. The CDR3 loop spans 12 amino acids. Trimming pared 7 bases from V and 2 bases from J, leaving 6 bases between. Original processing methods: Amplification of reference gene primers was used by the study to estimate nucleated cell counts. Sequencing used immunoSEQ multiplex PCR; TCRdb keeps in-frame clones, though not all of them. The DNA gave D and trimming, while V, J and clone size come from that table. The table records 470,000 or so clones, 70% to 90% of them present only once. The clonotype was recovered from a human donor in a cohort sampled during active COVID-19. The V call is TRBV10-2, the J call TRBJ1-3; a possible D gene is TRBD1 (5 bases). Material: peripheral blood. CDR3: CASKGTGNTIYF. The CDR3 bases are TGCGCCAGCAAGGGGACTGGAAACACCATATATTTT.